The 7 T cell receptor beta chains below come from one sample, sequenced in a study of blood T cell repertoires in COVID-19. Method: immunoSEQ multiplex PCR; TCRdb's copy keeps in-frame clones and lacks some. This table holds about 360,000 clones, around nine tenths found once. Sequencing was done on a sample of peripheral blood. These receptors came from a human donor in a cohort sampled during active COVID-19.

V usage is TRBV10-3 and J usage is TRBJ2-1; TRBD1 aligns across 8 bases. This CDR3 has 17 residues. In germline, CDR1 is ENHRY, CDR2 SYGVKD. With 2 bases clipped from V and 0 bases from J, the junction kept 6 bases outside the gene matches. CDR3 residues: CAISEILDRGSYNEQFF. CDR3 bases: TGTGCCATCAGTGAGATCCTAGACAGGGGCTCCTACAATGAGCAGTTCTTC.

J is TRBJ2-7 and V is TRBV6-1, with D unresolved. The germline V gene has CDR1 MNHNS and CDR2 SASEGT. The CDR3 has 15 residues. Trimming stripped 0 bases from V and 0 bases from J, with 9 bases between. CDR3 sequence: CASSEAPLPSYEQYF. CDR3 DNA sequence: TGTGCCAGCAGTGAAGCCCCGCTACCCTCCTACGAGCAGTACTTC.

The chain couples TRBV4-2 to TRBJ1-4, with 7 positions matching TRBD1. Germline V gene lookup returns CDR1 LGHNA and CDR2 YNFKEQ. V dropped 4 bases and J dropped 0; count of bases not matched to a gene: 2. CDR3 length: 15 residues. The CDR3 bases are TGTGCCAGCAGCCCCAGGGGGACAACTAATGAAAAACTGTTTTTT. This encodes CASSPRGTTNEKLFF.

The V call is TRBV29-1, the J call TRBJ1-3, with TRBD1 identical over 8 bases. Unmatched junction bases numbered 8, after V lost 4 bases and J lost 3 bases. This CDR3 spans 15 amino acids. Germline-derived CDR1 and CDR2 are SQVTM and ANQGSEA. CDR3 bases: TGCAGCGTTGGTGACAGGGGAAAAGGTGGAAACACCATATATTTT. It yields the protein CSVGDRGKGGNTIYF.

In its sample, this clone was seen a few times. This rearrangement joins TRBV4-1 to TRBJ2-5; the D gene is possibly TRBD2 (7 bases). Germline CDR1 MGHRA, CDR2 YSYEKL. Trimming left V 4 bases short and J 5 bases short, with 17 bases between. The CDR3 is made up of 15 amino acids. The CDR3 protein is CASSPFGGPGETQYF. CDR3 sequence (DNA): TGCGCCAGCAGCCCGTTCGGGGGGCCGGGGGAGACCCAGTACTTC.

The chain uses TRBV6-5 and TRBJ2-7; 7 bases line up with TRBD1. The CDR3 runs 12 residues. V was pared by 6 bases and J by 5 bases, with 4 bases of the junction left unmatched. CDR1 is MNHEY, CDR2 SVGAGI, per germline. The CDR3, as DNA: TGTGCCAGCAGAAGACAGGGAGACGAGCAGTACTTC. It is translated as CASRRQGDEQYF.

The genes are TRBV20-1 and TRBJ2-3, with D unclear. Deletions cut 3 bases from V and 3 bases from J, with 4 bases between. This CDR3 region has 11 residues. Germline V gives CDR1 DFQATT, CDR2 SNEGSKA (reference sequence). CDR3 loop: CSASGTDTQYF. In DNA, the CDR3 is TGCAGTGCTAGCGGGACAGATACGCAGTATTTT.